Included here is one T cell receptor (beta chain) sequence, with context. The data derive from a study of T cells in Graves' hyperthyroidism and ophthalmopathy. Germline V CDR1 and CDR2: SGHKS, YYEKEE (reference sequence). This CDR3 contains 20 residues. J lost 0 bases, V lost 4 bases, and 11 bases had no gene match. Researchers amplified the TCR beta CDR3 regions from RNA transcripts. The primer set for the first-round RT-PCR of the TCR CDR3 was HTBI. TCRdb redid the calling of the multiplex PCR reads with MiXCR, one entry per CDR3 protein. The sample records almost 500,000 distinct CDR3 sequences, 20% to 25% being singletons.

The chain employs TRBV5-5 and TRBJ2-3; 16 bases are a match to TRBD2. Sequenced input: blood. The sequence was obtained from a woman aged 70-85 years with Graves' ophthalmopathy. CDR3 residues: CASSPLGTSGRARSTDTQYF. Written as DNA, the CDR3 is TGTGCCAGCAGCCCCTTAGGGACTAGCGGGAGGGCCAGGAGCACAGATACGCAGTATTTT.